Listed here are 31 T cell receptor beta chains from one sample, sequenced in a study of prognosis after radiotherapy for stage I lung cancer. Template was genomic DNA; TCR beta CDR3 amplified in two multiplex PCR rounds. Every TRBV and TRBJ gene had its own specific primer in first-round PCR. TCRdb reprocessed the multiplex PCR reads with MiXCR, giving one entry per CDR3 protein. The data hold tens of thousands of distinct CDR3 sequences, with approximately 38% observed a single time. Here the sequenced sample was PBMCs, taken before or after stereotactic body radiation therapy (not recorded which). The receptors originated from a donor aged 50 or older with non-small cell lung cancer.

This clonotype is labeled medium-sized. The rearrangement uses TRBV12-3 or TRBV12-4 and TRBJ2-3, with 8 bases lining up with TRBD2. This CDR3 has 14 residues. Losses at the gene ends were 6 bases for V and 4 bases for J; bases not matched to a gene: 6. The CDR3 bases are TGTGCCAGCAGGAGCGGGAGCTGGGCAGATACGCAGTATTTT. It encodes CASRSGSWADTQYF.

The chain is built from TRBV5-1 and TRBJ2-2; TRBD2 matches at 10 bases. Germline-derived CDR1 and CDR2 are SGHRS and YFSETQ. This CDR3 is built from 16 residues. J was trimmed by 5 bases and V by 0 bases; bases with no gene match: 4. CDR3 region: CASSLETSGKTGELFF. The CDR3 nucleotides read TGCGCCAGCAGCTTGGAAACTAGCGGGAAGACCGGGGAGCTGTTTTTT.

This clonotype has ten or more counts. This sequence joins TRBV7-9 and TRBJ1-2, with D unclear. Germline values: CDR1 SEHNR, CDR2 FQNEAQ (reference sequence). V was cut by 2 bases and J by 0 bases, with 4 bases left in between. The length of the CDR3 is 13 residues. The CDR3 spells CASSLLSNYGYTF. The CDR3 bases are TGTGCCAGCAGCTTACTGTCTAACTATGGCTACACCTTC.

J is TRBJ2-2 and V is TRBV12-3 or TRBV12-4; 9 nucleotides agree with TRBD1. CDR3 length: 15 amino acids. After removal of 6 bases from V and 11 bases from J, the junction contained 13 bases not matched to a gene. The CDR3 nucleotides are TGTGCCAGCAGGTACGAGACAGGGGGTTCTGGCGAGCTGTTTTTT. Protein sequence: CASRYETGGSGELFF.

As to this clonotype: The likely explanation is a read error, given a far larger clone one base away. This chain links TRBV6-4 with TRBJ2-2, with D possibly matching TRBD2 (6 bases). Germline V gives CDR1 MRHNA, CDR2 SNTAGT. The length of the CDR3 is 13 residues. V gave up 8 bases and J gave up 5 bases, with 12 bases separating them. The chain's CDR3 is CASYQEGTGELFF. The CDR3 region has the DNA TGTGCCAGCTACCAGGAGGGTACCGGGGAGCTGTTTTTT.

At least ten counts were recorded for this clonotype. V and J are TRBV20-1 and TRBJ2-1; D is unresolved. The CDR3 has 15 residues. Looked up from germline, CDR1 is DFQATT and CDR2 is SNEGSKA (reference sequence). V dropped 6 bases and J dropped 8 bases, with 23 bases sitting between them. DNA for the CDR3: TGCAGTGCCAAGCCTCCAACCCTTTCTGTAGATGAGCAGTTCTTC. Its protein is CSAKPPTLSVDEQFF.

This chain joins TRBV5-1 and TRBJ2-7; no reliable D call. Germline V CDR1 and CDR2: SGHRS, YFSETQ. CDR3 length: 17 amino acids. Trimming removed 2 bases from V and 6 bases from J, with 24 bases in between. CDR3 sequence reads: CASSLLEQSVRASEQYF. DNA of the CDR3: TGCGCCAGCAGCTTATTGGAACAATCGGTCCGGGCGTCCGAGCAGTACTTC.

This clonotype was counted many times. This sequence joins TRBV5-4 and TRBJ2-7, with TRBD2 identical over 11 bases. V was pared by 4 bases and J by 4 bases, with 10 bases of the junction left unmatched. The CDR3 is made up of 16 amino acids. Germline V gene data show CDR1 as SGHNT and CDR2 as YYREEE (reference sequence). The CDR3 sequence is CASSPAPGLAVYEQYF. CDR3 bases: TGTGCCAGCAGCCCAGCCCCGGGACTAGCGGTATACGAGCAGTACTTC.

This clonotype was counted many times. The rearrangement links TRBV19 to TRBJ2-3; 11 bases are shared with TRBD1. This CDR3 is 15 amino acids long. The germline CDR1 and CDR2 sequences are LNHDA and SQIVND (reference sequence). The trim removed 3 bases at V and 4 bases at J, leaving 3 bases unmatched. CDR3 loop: CASSIPGQGADTQYF. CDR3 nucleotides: TGTGCCAGTAGTATCCCGGGACAGGGGGCAGATACGCAGTATTTT.

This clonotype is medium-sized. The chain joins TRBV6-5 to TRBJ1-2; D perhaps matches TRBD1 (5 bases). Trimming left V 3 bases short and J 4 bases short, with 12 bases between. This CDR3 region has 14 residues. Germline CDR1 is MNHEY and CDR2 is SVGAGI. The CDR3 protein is CASSYGASTYGYTF. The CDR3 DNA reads TGTGCCAGCAGTTATGGGGCCTCTACCTATGGCTACACCTTC.

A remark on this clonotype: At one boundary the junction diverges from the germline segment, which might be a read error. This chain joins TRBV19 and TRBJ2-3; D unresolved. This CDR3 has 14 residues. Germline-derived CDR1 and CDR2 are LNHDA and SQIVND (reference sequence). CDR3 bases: TGTGTCAGTCGTGGTGGTTCCAGCACAGATACGCAGTATTTT. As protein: CVSRGGSSTDTQYF.

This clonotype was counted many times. CDR3 residues: CASSVQTRDEQYF. The CDR3 DNA follows: TGTGCCAGCAGCGTCCAAACCAGGGACGAGCAGTACTTC. V is TRBV11-2 and J is TRBJ2-7, with TRBD1 as a possible D gene (5 bases). There are 13 residues in the CDR3. CDR1 and CDR2 from the germline V gene are SGHAT and FQNNGV. V gave up 5 bases and J gave up 5 bases, with 13 bases separating them.

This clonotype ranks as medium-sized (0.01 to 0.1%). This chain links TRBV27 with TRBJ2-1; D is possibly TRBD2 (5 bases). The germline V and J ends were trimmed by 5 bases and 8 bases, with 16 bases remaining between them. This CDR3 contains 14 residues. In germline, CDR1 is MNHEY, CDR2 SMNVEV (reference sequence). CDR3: CASSNRFSEDEQFF. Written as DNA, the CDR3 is TGTGCCAGCAGTAACCGGTTTAGCGAGGATGAGCAGTTCTTC.

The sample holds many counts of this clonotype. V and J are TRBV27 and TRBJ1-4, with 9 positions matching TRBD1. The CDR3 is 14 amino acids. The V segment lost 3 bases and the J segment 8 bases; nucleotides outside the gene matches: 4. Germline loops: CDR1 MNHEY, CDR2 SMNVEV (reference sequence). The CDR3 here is CASSFRQGGEKLFF. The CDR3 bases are TGTGCCAGCAGTTTCCGACAGGGGGGGGAAAAACTGTTTTTT.

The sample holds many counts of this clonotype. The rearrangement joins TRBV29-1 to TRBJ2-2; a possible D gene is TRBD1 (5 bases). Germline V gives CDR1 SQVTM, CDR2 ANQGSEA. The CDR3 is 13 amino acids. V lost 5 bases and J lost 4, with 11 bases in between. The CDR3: CSVSTRATGELFF. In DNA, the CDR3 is TGCAGCGTTTCCACCAGGGCCACCGGGGAGCTGTTTTTT.

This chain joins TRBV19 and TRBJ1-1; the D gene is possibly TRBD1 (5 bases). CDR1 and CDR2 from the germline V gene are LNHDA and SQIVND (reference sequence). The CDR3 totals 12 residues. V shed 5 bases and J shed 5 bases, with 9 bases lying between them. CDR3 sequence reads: CASSYGGTEAFF. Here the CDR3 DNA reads TGTGCCAGTAGTTATGGGGGGACTGAAGCTTTCTTT.

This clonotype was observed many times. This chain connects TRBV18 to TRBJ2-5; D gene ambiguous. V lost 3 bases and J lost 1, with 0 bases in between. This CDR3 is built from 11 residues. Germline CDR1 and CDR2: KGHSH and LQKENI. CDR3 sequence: CASSPQETQYF. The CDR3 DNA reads TGTGCCAGCTCACCCCAAGAGACCCAGTACTTC.

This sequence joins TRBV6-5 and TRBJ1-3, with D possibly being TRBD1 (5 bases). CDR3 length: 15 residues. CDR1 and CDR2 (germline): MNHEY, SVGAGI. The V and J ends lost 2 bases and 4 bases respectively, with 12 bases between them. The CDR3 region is CASSYSGGMGNTIYF. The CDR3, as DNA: TGTGCCAGCAGTTACAGCGGGGGAATGGGAAACACCATATATTTT.

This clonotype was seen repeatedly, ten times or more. CDR3 coding DNA: TGCAGTGCTAGACCCCTCGCCAACAACTATGGCTACACCTTC. Amino acid sequence: CSARPLANNYGYTF. The chain employs TRBV20-1 and TRBJ1-2, with unresolved D. V was trimmed by 2 bases and J by 2 bases, leaving 12 bases between them. This CDR3 has 14 amino acids. In germline, CDR1 is DFQATT, CDR2 SNEGSKA (reference sequence).

CDR3 protein: CASSLVHGETQYF. CDR3 coding DNA: TGTGCCAGCAGCTTAGTCCACGGAGAGACCCAGTACTTC. The V gene is TRBV7-2, the J gene TRBJ2-5; D remains ambiguous. Germline CDR1 is SGHTA and CDR2 is FQGNSA. The CDR3 covers 13 residues. V lost 1 base to trimming and J lost 4 bases, with 7 bases between them.

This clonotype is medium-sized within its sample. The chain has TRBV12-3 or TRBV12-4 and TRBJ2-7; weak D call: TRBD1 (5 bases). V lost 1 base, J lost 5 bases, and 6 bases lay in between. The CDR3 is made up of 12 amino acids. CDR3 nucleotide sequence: TGTGCCAGCAGTTTAGGCAGGGACGAGCAGTACTTC. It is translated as CASSLGRDEQYF.

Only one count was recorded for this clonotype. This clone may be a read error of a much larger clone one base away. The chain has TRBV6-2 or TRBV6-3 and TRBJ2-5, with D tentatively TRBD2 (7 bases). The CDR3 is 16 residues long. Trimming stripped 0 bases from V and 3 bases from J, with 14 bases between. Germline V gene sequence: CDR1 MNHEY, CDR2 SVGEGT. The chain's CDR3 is CASSYSRGRGEETQYF. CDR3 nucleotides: TGTGCCAGCAGTTACTCGAGGGGGAGGGGGGAAGAGACCCAGTACTTC.

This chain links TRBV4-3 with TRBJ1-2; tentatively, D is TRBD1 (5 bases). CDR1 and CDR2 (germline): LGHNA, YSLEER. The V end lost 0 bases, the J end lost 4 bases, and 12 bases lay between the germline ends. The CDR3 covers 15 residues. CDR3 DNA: TGCGCCAGCAGCCAAGAGAGGGGCCTTCTCTATGGCTACACCTTC. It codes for CASSQERGLLYGYTF.

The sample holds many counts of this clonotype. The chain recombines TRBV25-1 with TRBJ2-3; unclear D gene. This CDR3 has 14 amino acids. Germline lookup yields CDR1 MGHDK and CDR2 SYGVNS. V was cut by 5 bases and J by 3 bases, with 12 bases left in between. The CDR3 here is CASSNIGWTDTQYF. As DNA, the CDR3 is TGTGCCAGCAGTAATATAGGATGGACAGATACGCAGTATTTT.

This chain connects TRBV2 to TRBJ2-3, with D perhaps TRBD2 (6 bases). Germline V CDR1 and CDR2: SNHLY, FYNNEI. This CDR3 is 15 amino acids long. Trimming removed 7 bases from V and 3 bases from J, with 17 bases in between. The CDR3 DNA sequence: TGTGCCAGCATGGAGGGACCGAGTAGGACAGATACGCAGTATTTT. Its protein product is CASMEGPSRTDTQYF.

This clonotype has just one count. The CDR3 here is CATRMEGARINSPLHF. For the CDR3, the DNA is TGTGCCACCCGAATGGAGGGGGCGCGTATTAATTCACCCCTCCACTTT. This chain uses TRBV6-1 with TRBJ1-6, with 7 bases that match TRBD1. The V gene end was trimmed by 10 bases and the J gene end by 6 bases; junction bases not matched to a gene: 15. Germline-derived CDR1 and CDR2 are MNHNS and SASEGT. CDR3 size: 16 residues.

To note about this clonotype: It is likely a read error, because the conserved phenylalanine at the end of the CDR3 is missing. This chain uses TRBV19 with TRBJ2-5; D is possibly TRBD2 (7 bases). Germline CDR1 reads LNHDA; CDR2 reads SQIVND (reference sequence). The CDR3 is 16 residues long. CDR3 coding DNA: TGTGCCAGTAGTACTAATGGGGGGGGCCACGGGGAGACACAGTACTTG. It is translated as CASSTNGGGHGETQYL.

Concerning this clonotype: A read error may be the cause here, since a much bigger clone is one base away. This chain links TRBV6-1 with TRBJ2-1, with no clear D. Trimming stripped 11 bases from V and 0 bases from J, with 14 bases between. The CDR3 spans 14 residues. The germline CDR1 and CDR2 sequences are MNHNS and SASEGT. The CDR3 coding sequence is TGTGCCGGCAACTCCCCAGGCTCCTACAATGAGCAGTTCTTC. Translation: CAGNSPGSYNEQFF.

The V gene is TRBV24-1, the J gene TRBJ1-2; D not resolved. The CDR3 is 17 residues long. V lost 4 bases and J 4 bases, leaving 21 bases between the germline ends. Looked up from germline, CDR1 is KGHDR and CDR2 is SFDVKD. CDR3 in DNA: TGTGCCACCAGTGACCGTACCCCAGTGGGTGAAAGCTATGGCTACACCTTC. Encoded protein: CATSDRTPVGESYGYTF.

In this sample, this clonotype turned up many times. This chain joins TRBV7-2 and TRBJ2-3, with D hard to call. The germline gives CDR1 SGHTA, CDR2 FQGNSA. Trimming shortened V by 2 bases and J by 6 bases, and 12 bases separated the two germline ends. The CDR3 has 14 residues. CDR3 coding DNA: TGTGCCAGCAGCTTAAGTGCCACGACGGATACGCAGTATTTT. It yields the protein CASSLSATTDTQYF.

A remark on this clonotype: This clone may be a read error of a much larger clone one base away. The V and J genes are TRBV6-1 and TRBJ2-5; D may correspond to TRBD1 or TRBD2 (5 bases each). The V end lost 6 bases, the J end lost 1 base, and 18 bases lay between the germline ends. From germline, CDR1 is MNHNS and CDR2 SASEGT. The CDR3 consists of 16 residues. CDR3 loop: CASSPGGVRGQETQYF. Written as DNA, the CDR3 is TGTGCCAGCAGCCCAGGTGGGGTGAGGGGCCAAGAGACCCAGTACTTC.